Below are 27 T cell receptor beta chains sequenced from a single sample in a study of Graves' ophthalmopathy and Graves' hyperthyroidism. Amplifying from RNA transcripts, the study obtained TCR beta CDR3 regions. First-round RT-PCR with HTBI primers preceded a second-round multiplex PCR. Using its own MiXCR run on the multiplex PCR reads, TCRdb lists one record per CDR3 protein. The sample consists of hundreds of thousands of distinct CDR3 sequences, 20% to 25% of them appearing once. Sequenced input: peripheral blood. Source of these receptors: a woman aged 18-29 years with stable Graves' hyperthyroidism.

This clonotype was detected only a few times. The chain couples TRBV12-3 or TRBV12-4 to TRBJ2-7; 11 bases agree with TRBD2. V was clipped by 0 bases and J by 5 bases; unmatched bases: 3. CDR3 size: 15 residues. The CDR3 sequence is CASSLAASGGNEQYF. As DNA, the CDR3 is TGTGCCAGCAGTTTAGCAGCTAGCGGGGGGAACGAGCAGTACTTC.

This clonotype was observed many times. This chain connects TRBV9 to TRBJ1-2; the D gene is possibly TRBD1 (5 bases). Per germline, CDR1 SGDLS and CDR2 YYNGEE. This CDR3 has 13 amino acids. V shed 4 bases and J shed 7 bases, with 14 bases lying between them. The CDR3 DNA sequence: TGTGCCAGCAGCCCGGGGCCGGTAGGTGGCTACACCTTC. It is translated as CASSPGPVGGYTF.

This clonotype has a count of ten or more. CDR3 DNA: TGCAGCGTCGCTGGGATCCAGGCGTCGGGCTACACCTTC. Translating gives CSVAGIQASGYTF. This chain links TRBV29-1 with TRBJ1-2; D gene uncertain. Germline CDR1 and CDR2: SQVTM and ANQGSEA. V shed 6 bases and J shed 8 bases, with 19 bases lying between them. The CDR3 runs to 13 residues.

In this sample, this clonotype turned up many times. This rearrangement joins TRBV6-2 or TRBV6-3 to TRBJ1-5, with D possibly matching TRBD1 (6 bases). Germline loops: CDR1 MNHEY, CDR2 SVGEGT. The V and J ends lost 4 bases and 2 bases respectively, with 12 bases between them. The CDR3 loop spans 15 amino acids. CDR3 amino acids: CASSSRQVRNQPQHF. DNA of the CDR3: TGTGCCAGCAGTTCTCGACAGGTGCGCAATCAGCCCCAGCATTTT.

The chain combines TRBV20-1 with TRBJ1-2; tentatively, D is TRBD1 (5 bases). V was trimmed by 3 bases and J by 4 bases, leaving 12 bases between them. Germline lookup yields CDR1 DFQATT and CDR2 SNEGSKA (reference sequence). CDR3 size: 13 residues. Written as DNA, the CDR3 is TGCAGTGCTAGTCGGTGGGACGGCTATGGCTACACCTTC. This encodes CSASRWDGYGYTF.

In this sample, this clonotype turned up many times. The chain combines TRBV20-1 with TRBJ2-5, with a tentative D call TRBD1 (5 bases). The CDR3 extends over 14 amino acids. Trimming pared 1 base from V and 5 bases from J, leaving 14 bases between. Germline CDR1 reads DFQATT; CDR2 reads SNEGSKA (reference sequence). The CDR3 spells CSARVSRAMETQYF. In DNA, the CDR3 is TGCAGTGCTAGAGTTAGCAGGGCCATGGAGACCCAGTACTTC.

This clonotype has only a few counts. The chain couples TRBV12-3 or TRBV12-4 to TRBJ1-2; D is possibly TRBD1 (5 bases). Trimming removed 3 bases at V and 4 bases at J, with 9 bases between. There are 13 residues in the CDR3. CDR3 sequence: CASSFSGVYGYTF. DNA for the CDR3: TGTGCCAGCAGTTTTTCGGGGGTCTATGGCTACACCTTC.

At least ten counts were recorded for this clonotype. The J gene is TRBJ2-7, the V gene TRBV10-3; possibly TRBD1 for D (6 bases). Between the trimmed V and J ends, which lost 4 bases and 2 bases, there was a span of 15 bases. The CDR3 is made up of 15 amino acids. Germline CDR1 reads ENHRY; CDR2 reads SYGVKD. CDR3 nucleotides: TGTGCCATCAGTGTTACAGGGAATCTAGCCTACGAGCAGTACTTC. Translation: CAISVTGNLAYEQYF.

This clonotype was detected ten times or more. The V call is TRBV20-1, the J call TRBJ2-7, with D possibly being TRBD1 (5 bases). There are 14 residues in the CDR3. Germline values: CDR1 DFQATT, CDR2 SNEGSKA (reference sequence). V dropped 0 bases and J dropped 4 bases, with 13 bases sitting between them. The CDR3 loop is CSARDLGRVYEQYF. DNA of the CDR3: TGCAGTGCTAGAGATCTAGGCAGGGTGTACGAGCAGTACTTC.

This clonotype has ten or more counts. The rearrangement uses TRBV28 and TRBJ1-2; tentative D call: TRBD1 (5 bases). This CDR3 comprises 14 residues. Trimming took off 3 bases at V and 2 bases at J, with 10 bases between the two ends. The germline V gene has CDR1 MDHEN and CDR2 SYDVKM. The CDR3 region is CASSLVGRNYGYTF. Written as DNA, the CDR3 is TGTGCCAGCAGTTTGGTGGGACGGAACTATGGCTACACCTTC.

This clonotype was recorded many times. The rearrangement joins TRBV12-3 or TRBV12-4 to TRBJ2-5; 11 nucleotides match TRBD2. Trimming removed 8 bases from V and 4 bases from J; junction bases left unmatched: 9. The CDR3 extends over 15 amino acids. For the CDR3, the DNA is TGTGCCAGCGGGGGGTTAGCGGGAGGGTTAGAGACCCAGTACTTC. The encoded protein is CASGGLAGGLETQYF.

This clonotype was seen ten or more times. The chain recombines TRBV19 with TRBJ2-7; D might be TRBD1 (6 bases). Between the trimmed V and J ends, which lost 6 bases and 2 bases, there was a span of 11 bases. Per the germline V gene, CDR1 is LNHDA and CDR2 is SQIVND (reference sequence). The CDR3 runs to 13 residues. CDR3 nucleotide sequence: TGTGCCAGTAGGAATACAGGGACCTACGAGCAGTACTTC. This codes for CASRNTGTYEQYF.

This clonotype was counted ten times or more. J is TRBJ2-7 and V is TRBV20-1; 13 bases are a match to TRBD2. J was trimmed by 2 bases and V by 6 bases; bases with no gene match: 13. Germline values: CDR1 DFQATT, CDR2 SNEGSKA (reference sequence). The CDR3 sequence is 17 residues long. The CDR3 bases are TGCAGTGCCAAAGGACTAGCGGGAGAAAGTCGACCCTACGAGCAGTACTTC. Encoded protein: CSAKGLAGESRPYEQYF.

The chain combines TRBV6-5 with TRBJ2-5; 9 bases map to TRBD1. Trimming cost V 2 bases and J 3 bases; bases outside gene matches: 4. Per germline, CDR1 MNHEY and CDR2 SVGAGI. The CDR3 contains 15 residues. The CDR3 spells CASSYTGGGKETQYF. The DNA of the CDR3 is TGTGCCAGCAGTTACACAGGGGGCGGGAAAGAGACCCAGTACTTC.

This clonotype occurred many times. J is TRBJ1-1 and V is TRBV6-2 or TRBV6-3; D unclear. CDR1 is MNHEY, CDR2 SVGEGT, per germline. CDR3 size: 13 residues. Trimming left V 5 bases short and J 0 bases short, with 7 bases between. The DNA for the CDR3 is TGTGCCAGCAGTGACGTCATGAACACTGAAGCTTTCTTT. It encodes CASSDVMNTEAFF.

This clonotype was recorded many times. Here the CDR3 DNA reads TGTGCCAGCTCACCACCGAGGCAGGCGAACTATGGCTACACCTTC. This encodes CASSPPRQANYGYTF. The chain employs TRBV18 and TRBJ1-2; D remains ambiguous. The germline V gene encodes CDR1 KGHSH and CDR2 LQKENI. With 0 bases removed from V and 2 bases from J, the gap between germline ends came to 10 bases. This CDR3 is 15 amino acids long.

In its sample, this clonotype was seen many times. This rearrangement joins TRBV19 to TRBJ2-5; D not certain. This CDR3 is 13 amino acids long. Between the trimmed V and J ends, which lost 2 bases and 5 bases, there was a span of 9 bases. Looked up from germline, CDR1 is LNHDA and CDR2 is SQIVND (reference sequence). CDR3 loop: CASSITAEETQYF. CDR3 sequence (DNA): TGTGCCAGTAGTATAACGGCGGAGGAGACCCAGTACTTC.

This clonotype was seen only a few times. The gene calls are TRBV6-4 and TRBJ2-2; D perhaps matches TRBD1 (5 bases). Looked up from germline, CDR1 is MRHNA and CDR2 is SNTAGT. V was cut by 6 bases and J by 7 bases, with 12 bases left in between. The CDR3 consists of 13 residues. CDR3 sequence: CASSPDMHGELFF. The CDR3 nucleotides are TGTGCCAGCAGCCCGGACATGCACGGGGAGCTGTTTTTT.

This clonotype was observed many times. The J gene is TRBJ1-5, the V gene TRBV2; TRBD1 agrees at 8 bases. Germline CDR1 reads SNHLY; CDR2 reads FYNNEI. J gave up 0 bases and V 7 bases, and 8 bases lay outside the gene matches. The CDR3 is 16 residues long. The CDR3, as DNA: TGTGCCAGCAACCCTGGGACAGGAATTAGCAATCAGCCCCAGCATTTT. This codes for CASNPGTGISNQPQHF.

The V and J genes are TRBV5-4 and TRBJ2-2, with 7 nucleotides matching TRBD2. Germline-derived CDR1 and CDR2 are SGHNT and YYREEE (reference sequence). V lost 0 bases, J lost 0 bases, and 2 bases stayed unmatched. The CDR3 runs to 16 residues. CDR3 sequence: CASSLDLAANTGELFF. CDR3 in DNA: TGTGCCAGCAGCTTGGACCTAGCGGCGAACACCGGGGAGCTGTTTTTT. Looking up the rest from reference TRBV5-4 and TRBJ2-2 gives the full variable domain: ETGVTQSPTHLIKTRGQQVTLRCSSQSGHNTVSWYQQALGQGPQFIFQYYREEENGRGNFPPRFSGLQFPNYSSELNVNALELDDSALYLCASSLDLAANTGELFFGEGSRLTVL.

At least ten counts were recorded for this clonotype. CDR3 bases: TGTGCCAGCAGTATAACCGGGACCACCTACGAGCAGTACTTC. Its protein is CASSITGTTYEQYF. The rearrangement links TRBV27 to TRBJ2-7, with D perhaps given as TRBD1 or TRBD2 (5 bases each). CDR1 MNHEY and CDR2 SMNVEV come from the germline V gene (reference sequence). CDR3 size: 14 residues. Trimming took off 5 bases at V and 2 bases at J, with 13 bases between the two ends.

Many counts were recorded for this clonotype. This rearrangement joins TRBV6-1 to TRBJ2-5; 8 bases map to TRBD2. The CDR3 sequence is 15 residues long. The V and J ends lost 6 bases and 1 base, in that order; junction bases with no gene match: 7. Germline V CDR1 and CDR2: MNHNS, SASEGT. CDR3 sequence reads: CASSPAGGSQETQYF. CDR3 nucleotide sequence: TGTGCCAGCAGCCCTGCGGGGGGCAGCCAAGAGACCCAGTACTTC.

This clonotype was observed many times. The chain employs TRBV5-1 and TRBJ1-1; D gene ambiguous. V lost 0 bases and J lost 1, with 10 bases in between. This CDR3 spans 15 amino acids. Germline values: CDR1 SGHRS, CDR2 YFSETQ. The CDR3 nucleotides read TGCGCCAGCAGCTTGGGAGCAGTCCAGAACACTGAAGCTTTCTTT. Its protein is CASSLGAVQNTEAFF.

At least ten counts were recorded for this clonotype. As DNA, the CDR3 is TGTGCCAGTACCGGGACTAGGGTAGCTGGGGCCAACGTCCTGACTTTC. Amino acids: CASTGTRVAGANVLTF. The chain combines TRBV19 with TRBJ2-6, with TRBD2 matching 8 bases. Germline loops: CDR1 LNHDA, CDR2 SQIVND (reference sequence). The CDR3 extends over 16 amino acids. The V and J ends lost 7 bases and 2 bases, in that order; junction bases with no gene match: 7.

This clonotype was counted many times. This chain joins TRBV6-1 and TRBJ2-5; maybe TRBD1 (5 bases). V lost 4 bases and J 1 base, leaving 10 bases between the germline ends. The CDR3 runs to 14 residues. CDR1 and CDR2 (germline): MNHNS, SASEGT. The CDR3 DNA reads TGTGCCAGCAGTGGTGGCCAGGGCCAAGAGACCCAGTACTTC. This codes for CASSGGQGQETQYF.

This clonotype was seen many times. The DNA of the CDR3 is TGTGCCACCAGTGATAGGTACCAAGAGACCCAGTACTTC. Translation gives CATSDRYQETQYF. The gene calls are TRBV24-1 and TRBJ2-5, with no clear D. There are 13 residues in the CDR3. Trimming shortened V by 3 bases and J by 0 bases, and 4 bases separated the two germline ends. Germline V gene data show CDR1 as KGHDR and CDR2 as SFDVKD.

This clonotype has only a few counts. This chain connects TRBV5-1 to TRBJ2-7, with D possibly being TRBD1 (6 bases). This CDR3 region has 14 residues. The V end lost 4 bases, the J end lost 2 bases, and 13 bases lay between the germline ends. CDR1 is SGHRS and CDR2 is YFSETQ in the germline V gene. The CDR3 DNA follows: TGCGCCAGCAGCCCCGGGACAACGACCTACGAGCAGTACTTC. Amino acid sequence: CASSPGTTTYEQYF. The whole variable domain, remainder taken from reference TRBV5-1 and TRBJ2-7, is KAGVTQTPRYLIKTRGQQVTLSCSPISGHRSVSWYQQTPGQGLQFLFEYFSETQRNKGNFPGRFSGRQFSNSRSEMNVSTLELGDSALYLCASSPGTTTYEQYFGPGTRLTVT.